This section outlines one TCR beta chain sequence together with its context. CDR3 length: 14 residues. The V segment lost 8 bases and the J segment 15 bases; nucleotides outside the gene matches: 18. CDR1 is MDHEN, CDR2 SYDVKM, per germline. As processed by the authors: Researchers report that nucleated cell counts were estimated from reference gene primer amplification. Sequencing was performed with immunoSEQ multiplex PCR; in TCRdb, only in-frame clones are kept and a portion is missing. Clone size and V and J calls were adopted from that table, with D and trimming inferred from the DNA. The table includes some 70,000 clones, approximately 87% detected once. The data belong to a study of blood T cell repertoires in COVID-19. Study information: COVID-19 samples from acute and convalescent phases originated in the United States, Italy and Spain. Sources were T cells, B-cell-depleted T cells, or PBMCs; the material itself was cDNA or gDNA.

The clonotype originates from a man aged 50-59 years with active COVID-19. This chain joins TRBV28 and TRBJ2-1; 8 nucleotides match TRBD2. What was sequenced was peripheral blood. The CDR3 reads CASARLGLDRGGFF. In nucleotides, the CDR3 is TGTGCCAGCGCCCGTTTGGGACTAGATCGGGGCGGGTTCTTC. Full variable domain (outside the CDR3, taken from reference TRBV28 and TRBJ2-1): DVKVTQSSRYLVKRTGEKVFLECVQDMDHENMFWYRQDPGLGLRLIYFSYDVKMKEKGDIPEGYSVSREKKERFSLILESASTNQTSMYLCASARLGLDRGGFFGPGTRLTVL.